This record looks at one T cell receptor beta chain sequence and its context. How the authors handled the data: The assay estimated nucleated cells by amplifying reference gene primers. TCRdb's copy holds only in-frame clones and misses some; the assay was immunoSEQ multiplex PCR. Clone size and the V and J calls come from that table; the DNA yielded D and trimming. In the table there are roughly 160,000 clones, approximately 90% of which are singletons. This sample stems from a study of blood T cell repertoires in COVID-19. Study-wide context: COVID-19 samples from acute and convalescent phases originated in the United States, Italy and Spain.

In Seattle, patients joined the study during active infection and were tracked longitudinally. CDR3 size: 14 residues. Germline loops: CDR1 GTSNPN, CDR2 SVGIG (reference sequence). Germline trimming cut 3 bases from V and 4 bases from J; bases unmatched to any gene: 6. This sequence joins TRBV30 and TRBJ1-5, with 7 bases fitting TRBD1. The TCR originated in a woman in her sixties or seventies with COVID-19, enrolled during active disease. The sequenced sample consisted of peripheral blood. CDR3 DNA sequence: TGTGCCTGGAGCGCCGGGACAGTGAATCAGCCCCAGCATTTT. Residues: CAWSAGTVNQPQHF.